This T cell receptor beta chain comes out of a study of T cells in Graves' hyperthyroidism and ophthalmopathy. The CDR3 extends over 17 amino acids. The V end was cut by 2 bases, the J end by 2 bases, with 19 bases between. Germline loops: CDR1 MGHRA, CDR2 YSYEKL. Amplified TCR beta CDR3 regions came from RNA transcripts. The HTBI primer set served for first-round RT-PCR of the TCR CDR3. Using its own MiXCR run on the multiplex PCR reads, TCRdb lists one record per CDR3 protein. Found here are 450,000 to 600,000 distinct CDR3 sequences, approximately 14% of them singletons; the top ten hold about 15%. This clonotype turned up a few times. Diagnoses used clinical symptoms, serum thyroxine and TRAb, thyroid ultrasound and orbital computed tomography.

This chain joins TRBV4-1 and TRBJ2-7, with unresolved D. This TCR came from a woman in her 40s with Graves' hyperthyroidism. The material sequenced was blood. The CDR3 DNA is TGCGCCAGCAGCCAACACTCTCCTGGCTCCACCCCCTACGAGCAGTACTTC. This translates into CASSQHSPGSTPYEQYF.